This T cell receptor (beta chain) was recorded in a study of blood T cell repertoires in COVID-19 (dated by TCRdb to about 2020). Regarding the complete study: The collaborator samples originated in the United States, Italy and Spain and spanned the acute and convalescent phases of COVID-19. Where available, HLA class I and class II types were obtained from metadata supplied by the sample provider rather than from assay-based typing. A de-identified subject ID, COVID-19 status, age in years and sex were almost always included in the sample metadata. A freely available public database, intended as a resource for researchers studying the immune response to SARS-CoV-2, is where the repertoires were released. Samples were obtained from the ongoing ImmuneRACE study (first 160 participants) and from 950 to 1,500 subjects provided by 6 global collaborators. The prospective study material was composed of cDNA or gDNA derived from T cells, B-cell-depleted T cells, or PBMCs. The dataset comprised deeply sampled blood TCRbeta repertoires from subjects exposed to, actively infected with, or recovered from COVID-19.

At the junction V is shortened by 0 bases and J by 4 bases; bases outside the gene matches: 5. The CDR3 runs 15 residues from the cysteine to the phenylalanine. The sequence is cut down to CDR3 DNA, 45 bases in frame from base 1. CDR1 and CDR2 are read off the germline V gene as SGDLS and YYNGEE. Concerning this clone: The clone's antigen remains unknown. Base qualities are missing; no much larger clone stands one base away.

TCRbeta CDR3 regions were amplified from genomic DNA using the immunoSEQ Assay, a bias-controlled multiplex PCR. The authors processed their data as follows. Within the assay, amplification of reference gene primers was used to estimate how many nucleated cells each sample contained. To quantify the absolute abundance of each unique TCRbeta CDR3 rearrangement, sequence reads were collapsed and filtered. For each sample, productive Simpson clonality was calculated by taking the square root of Simpson's diversity index across productive rearrangements. TCRdb provides this immuneACCESS table in a form limited to in-frame rearrangements. Some clones are lacking; in checked studies, under half of them reflect an unresolved V gene, and why the rest are absent is not known. D and trimming come from the DNA, and the V and J calls and clone size come from that table. The sample yields around 330,000 clones; 90% were counted once. The ten largest make up about 2.4% of the sample.

Enrolling through a virtual design, the prospective study's participants ranged in age from about 18 to 100 years and lived across 20 to 30 United States geographic areas. In the prospective study, participants were assigned to cohorts based on the clinical history participants reported in a screening survey and a study questionnaire. For ImmuneRACE Cohort 3, a participant was defined as recovered based on two consecutive negative NP/OP PCR tests, clearance by a healthcare professional, or resolution of symptoms. In the prospective study, whole blood, serum and a nasopharyngeal or oropharyngeal swab were collected from each participant by mobile phlebotomists. Over a roughly two-month period, participants in the prospective study had the option of providing additional blood draws and questionnaires. Blood samples from the prospective study were shipped frozen or at room temperature prior to DNA extraction.

The study at large found these results: The amount of clinical and demographic metadata varied by source and participant and was provided uncurated.

Sequenced material: PBMCs or T cells enriched from blood (not recorded which). Rearrangement joined TRBV9 to TRBJ2-5, with 8 junctional bases fitting TRBD2. The receptor was derived from a man between 60 and 70 years old who had recovered from COVID-19. Read as DNA, the sequence is TGTGCCAGCAGCGTAGACTCGGCGGGGGGAGAGACCCAGTACTTC. Translation gives CASSVDSAGGETQYF.